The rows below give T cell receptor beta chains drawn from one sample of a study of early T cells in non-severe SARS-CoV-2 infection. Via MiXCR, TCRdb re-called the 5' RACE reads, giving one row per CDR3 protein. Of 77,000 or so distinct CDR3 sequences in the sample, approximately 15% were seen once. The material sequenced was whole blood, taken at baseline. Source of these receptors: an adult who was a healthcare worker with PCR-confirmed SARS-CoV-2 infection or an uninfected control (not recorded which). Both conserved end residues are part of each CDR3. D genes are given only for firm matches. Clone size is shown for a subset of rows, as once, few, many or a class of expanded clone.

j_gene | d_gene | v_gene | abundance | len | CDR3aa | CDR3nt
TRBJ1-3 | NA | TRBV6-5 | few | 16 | CASSYQGPSSGNTIYF | TGTGCCAGCAGTTATCAGGGGCCCAGCTCTGGAAACACCATATATTTT
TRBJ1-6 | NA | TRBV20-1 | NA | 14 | CSARDRQYNSPLHF | TGCAGTGCTAGAGATCGACAGTATAATTCACCCCTCCACTTT
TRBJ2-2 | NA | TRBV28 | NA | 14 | CASSVRMNTGELFF | TGTGCCAGCAGTGTACGGATGAACACCGGGGAGCTGTTTTTT
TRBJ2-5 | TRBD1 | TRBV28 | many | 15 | CASSSGTGIQETQYF | TGTGCCAGCAGTTCCGGGACAGGGATTCAAGAGACCCAGTACTTC
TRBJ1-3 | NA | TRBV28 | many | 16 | CASTLQGGVAGNTIYF | TGTGCCAGCACCCTCCAAGGGGGGGTAGCTGGAAACACCATATATTTT
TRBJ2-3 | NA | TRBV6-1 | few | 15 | CASSEMAASTDTQYF | TGTGCCAGCAGTGAAATGGCGGCTAGCACAGATACGCAGTATTTT
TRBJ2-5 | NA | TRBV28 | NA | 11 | CASSSPETQYF | TGTGCCAGCAGTTCTCCTGAGACCCAGTACTTC
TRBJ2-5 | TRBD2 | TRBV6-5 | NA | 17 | CASSYSSGTRGEETQYF | TGTGCCAGCAGTTACTCGTCCGGGACTAGAGGCGAAGAGACCCAGTACTTC
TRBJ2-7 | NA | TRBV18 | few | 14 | CASSPGATDNEQYF | TGTGCCAGCTCACCGGGTGCGACGGACAACGAGCAGTACTTC
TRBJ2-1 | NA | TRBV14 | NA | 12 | CASSPSGGGQFF | TGTGCCAGCAGCCCAAGCGGAGGGGGACAGTTCTTC
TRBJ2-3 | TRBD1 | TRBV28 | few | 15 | CASSPGTGATDTQYF | TGTGCCAGCAGTCCCGGGACAGGGGCCACAGATACGCAGTATTTT
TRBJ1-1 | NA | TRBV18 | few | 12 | CASSPDTTEAFF | TGTGCCAGCTCCCCCGACACCACTGAAGCTTTCTTT
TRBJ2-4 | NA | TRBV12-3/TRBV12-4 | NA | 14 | CASTSSIAKNIQYF | TGTGCCAGCACCAGCAGCATAGCCAAAAACATTCAGTACTTC
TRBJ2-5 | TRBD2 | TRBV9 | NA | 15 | CASSESLAGQETQYF | TGTGCCAGCAGCGAGAGCCTAGCGGGCCAAGAGACCCAGTACTTC
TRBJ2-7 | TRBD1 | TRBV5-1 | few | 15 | CASSSGQGMGYEQYF | TGCGCCAGCAGCTCGGGACAGGGTATGGGCTACGAGCAGTACTTC
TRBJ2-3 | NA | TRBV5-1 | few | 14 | CASSLGSSTDTQYF | TGCGCCAGCAGCTTAGGCAGTAGCACAGATACGCAGTATTTT
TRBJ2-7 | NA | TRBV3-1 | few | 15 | CASSQAPVISYEQYF | TGTGCCAGCAGCCAAGCTCCCGTAATCTCCTACGAGCAGTACTTC
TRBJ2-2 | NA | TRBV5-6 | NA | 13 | CASSIVPTGELFF | TGTGCCAGCAGCATTGTGCCCACCGGGGAGCTGTTTTTT
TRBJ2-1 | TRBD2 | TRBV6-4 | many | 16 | CASTPPLAGGNNEQFF | TGTGCCAGCACCCCCCCTCTAGCGGGAGGGAACAATGAGCAGTTCTTC
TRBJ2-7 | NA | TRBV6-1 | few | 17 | CASSGKGGGLARDEQYF | TGTGCCAGCAGTGGGAAGGGTGGGGGTTTAGCCCGTGACGAGCAGTACTTC
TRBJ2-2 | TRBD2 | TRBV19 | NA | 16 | CASLMGGASGSGELFF | TGTGCCAGTCTCATGGGAGGGGCTAGCGGGAGCGGGGAGCTGTTTTTT
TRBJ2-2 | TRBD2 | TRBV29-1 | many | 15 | CSTGLAGVNTGELFF | TGCAGCACGGGACTAGCGGGAGTAAACACCGGGGAGCTGTTTTTT
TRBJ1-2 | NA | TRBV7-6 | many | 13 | CASSQGGNYGYTF | TGTGCCAGCAGCCAGGGAGGGAACTATGGCTACACCTTC
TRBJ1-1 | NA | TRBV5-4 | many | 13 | CASSPTRGANAFF | TGTGCCAGCAGCCCTACGCGGGGCGCAAATGCTTTCTTT
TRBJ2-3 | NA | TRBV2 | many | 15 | CASRADQRRTDTQYF | TGTGCCAGCAGGGCGGATCAGCGGCGCACAGATACGCAGTATTTT
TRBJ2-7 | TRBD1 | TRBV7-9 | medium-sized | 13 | CASSLGTGTEQYF | TGTGCCAGCAGCTTAGGGACAGGGACCGAGCAGTACTTC
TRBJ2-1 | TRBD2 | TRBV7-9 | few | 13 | CASTLAGGSQGFF | TGTGCCAGCACCCTAGCGGGAGGGAGTCAGGGCTTCTTC
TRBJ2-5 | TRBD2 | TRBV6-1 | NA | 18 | CASSEALPSSGGRETQYF | TGTGCCAGCAGTGAAGCGCTTCCCTCCAGCGGGGGCAGGGAGACCCAGTACTTC
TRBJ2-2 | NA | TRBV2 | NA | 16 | CASSGVGPPSTGELFF | TGTGCCAGCAGTGGGGTGGGACCCCCAAGCACCGGGGAGCTGTTTTTT
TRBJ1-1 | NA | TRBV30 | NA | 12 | CAWRTRATEAFF | TGTGCCTGGAGAACGAGAGCCACTGAAGCTTTCTTT
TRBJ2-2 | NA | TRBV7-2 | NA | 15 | CASTPARGHTGELFF | TGTGCCAGCACCCCAGCTAGGGGACACACCGGGGAGCTGTTTTTT
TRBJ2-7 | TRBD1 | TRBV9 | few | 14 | CASSPGTGFYEQYF | TGTGCCAGCAGCCCAGGGACAGGGTTCTACGAGCAGTACTTC
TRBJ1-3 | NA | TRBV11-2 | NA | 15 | CASSLGRASGNTIYF | TGTGCCAGCAGCTTAGGCAGGGCCTCTGGAAACACCATATATTTT
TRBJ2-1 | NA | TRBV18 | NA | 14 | CASAPGTSYNEQFF | TGTGCCAGCGCCCCAGGCACCTCCTACAATGAGCAGTTCTTC
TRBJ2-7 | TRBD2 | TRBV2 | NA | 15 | CASSEFTSETYEQYF | TGTGCCAGCAGTGAATTCACTAGCGAGACCTACGAGCAGTACTTC
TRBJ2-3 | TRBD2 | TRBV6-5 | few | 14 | CASRLGLVADTQYF | TGTGCCAGCAGGCTCGGACTAGTGGCAGATACGCAGTATTTT
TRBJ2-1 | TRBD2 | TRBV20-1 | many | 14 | CSADRAGAGNEQFF | TGCAGTGCTGATAGGGCGGGAGCTGGCAATGAGCAGTTCTTC
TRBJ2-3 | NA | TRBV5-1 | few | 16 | CASSSGTQGGTDTQYF | TGCGCCAGCAGCTCCGGGACTCAAGGAGGCACAGATACGCAGTATTTT
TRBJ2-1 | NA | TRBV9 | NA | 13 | CASSPSEWYEQFF | TGTGCCAGCAGCCCTAGCGAATGGTATGAGCAGTTCTTC
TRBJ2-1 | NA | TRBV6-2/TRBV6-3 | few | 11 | CASSYGPEQFF | TGTGCCAGCAGTTACGGACCTGAGCAGTTCTTC
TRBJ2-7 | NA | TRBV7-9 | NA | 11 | CASSLVFEQYF | TGTGCCAGCAGCTTAGTTTTCGAGCAGTACTTC
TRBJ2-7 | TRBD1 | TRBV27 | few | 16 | CASFNIGRGQGYEQYF | TGTGCCAGCTTTAACATCGGCCGGGGACAGGGATACGAGCAGTACTTC
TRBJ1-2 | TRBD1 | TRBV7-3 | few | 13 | CASSLEGAYGYTF | TGTGCCAGCAGCCTAGAGGGGGCCTATGGCTACACCTTC
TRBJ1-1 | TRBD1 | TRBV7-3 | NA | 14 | CASSLTGDRTEAFF | TGTGCCAGCAGCTTAACAGGGGACAGGACTGAAGCTTTCTTT
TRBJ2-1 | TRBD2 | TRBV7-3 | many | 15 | CASSPSSGSRDEQFF | TGTGCCAGCAGCCCATCTAGCGGGAGTAGGGATGAGCAGTTCTTC
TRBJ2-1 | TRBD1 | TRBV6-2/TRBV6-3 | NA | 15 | CASSYSGQGNNEQFF | TGTGCCAGCAGTTACTCGGGACAGGGCAACAATGAGCAGTTCTTC
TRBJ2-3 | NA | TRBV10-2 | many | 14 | CAAKDSGHTDTQYF | TGCGCAGCCAAGGATAGCGGACACACAGATACGCAGTATTTT
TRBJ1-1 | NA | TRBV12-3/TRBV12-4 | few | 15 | CASIILTGENTEAFF | TGTGCCAGCATTATCCTCACGGGCGAGAACACTGAAGCTTTCTTT
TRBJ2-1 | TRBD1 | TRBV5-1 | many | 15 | CASSSQGVAYNEQFF | TGCGCCAGCAGCTCTCAGGGGGTCGCCTACAATGAGCAGTTCTTC
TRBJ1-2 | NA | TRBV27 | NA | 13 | CASSLAGMDGYTF | TGTGCCAGCAGTTTGGCAGGGATGGATGGCTACACCTTC
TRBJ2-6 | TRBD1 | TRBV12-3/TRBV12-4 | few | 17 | CASSRPEGASGANVLTF | TGTGCCAGCAGTCGGCCCGAGGGGGCCTCTGGGGCCAACGTCCTGACTTTC
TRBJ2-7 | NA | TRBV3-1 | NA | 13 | CASSRDWTTEQYF | TGTGCCAGCAGCCGGGACTGGACTACAGAGCAGTACTTC
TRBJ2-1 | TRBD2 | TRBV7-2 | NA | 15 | CASSLSGTSNNEQFF | TGTGCCAGCAGCTTAAGTGGGACTAGCAACAATGAGCAGTTCTTC
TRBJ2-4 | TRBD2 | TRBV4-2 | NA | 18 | CASSPLPRTSGRPNIQYF | TGTGCCAGCAGCCCCCTCCCCCGGACTAGCGGAAGACCGAACATTCAGTACTTC
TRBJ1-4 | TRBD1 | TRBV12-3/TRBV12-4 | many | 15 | CASSLGTGYNEKLFF | TGTGCCAGCAGTTTAGGGACAGGATATAATGAAAAACTGTTTTTT
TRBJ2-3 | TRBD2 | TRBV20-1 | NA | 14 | CSAAAGGRTDTQYF | TGCAGTGCTGCAGCGGGAGGTAGGACAGATACGCAGTATTTT
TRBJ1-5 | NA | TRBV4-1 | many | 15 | CASSQDLDSNQPQHF | TGCGCCAGCAGCCAAGACCTGGACAGCAATCAGCCCCAGCATTTT
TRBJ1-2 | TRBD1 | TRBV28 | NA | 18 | CASSLHSGAGGKGYGYTF | TGTGCCAGCAGTCTTCACTCGGGGGCAGGGGGCAAGGGCTATGGCTACACCTTC
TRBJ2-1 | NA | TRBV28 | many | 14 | CAIRGAGAYNEQFF | TGTGCAATTCGAGGGGCAGGCGCTTACAATGAGCAGTTCTTC
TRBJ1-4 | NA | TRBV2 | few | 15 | CASSGLKVPLGKLFF | TGTGCCAGCAGTGGGCTGAAGGTCCCCCTTGGAAAACTGTTTTTT